This paragraph reports one T cell receptor (beta chain). A read error may produce the germline difference seen at one junction end. This sample is drawn from a study of cytomegalovirus exposure and HLA in healthy donors. The wider study: Genotyping showed 81% of 300 to 450 donors falling in the Caucasian-associated ancestry cluster.

It was with 60 Vbeta and 13 Jbeta primers that the PCR ran. The data were produced by immunoSEQ multiplex PCR, yet TCRdb's version contains in-frame clones alone and is incomplete. The profile shows approximately 150,000 clones, around 79% of them singletons. CDR1 is MGHRA, CDR2 YSYEKL, per germline. The length of the CDR3 is 17 residues. This clonotype was sampled from a human donor in good health. J is TRBJ2-1 and V is TRBV4-1, with 15 positions matching TRBD2. Sequenced input: PBMCs. CDR3 in amino acids: CASSQDGTSGRRNEQFF. CDR3 sequence (DNA): TGCGCCAGCAGTCAAGACGGGACTAGCGGGAGGAGGAATGAGCAGTTCTTC.